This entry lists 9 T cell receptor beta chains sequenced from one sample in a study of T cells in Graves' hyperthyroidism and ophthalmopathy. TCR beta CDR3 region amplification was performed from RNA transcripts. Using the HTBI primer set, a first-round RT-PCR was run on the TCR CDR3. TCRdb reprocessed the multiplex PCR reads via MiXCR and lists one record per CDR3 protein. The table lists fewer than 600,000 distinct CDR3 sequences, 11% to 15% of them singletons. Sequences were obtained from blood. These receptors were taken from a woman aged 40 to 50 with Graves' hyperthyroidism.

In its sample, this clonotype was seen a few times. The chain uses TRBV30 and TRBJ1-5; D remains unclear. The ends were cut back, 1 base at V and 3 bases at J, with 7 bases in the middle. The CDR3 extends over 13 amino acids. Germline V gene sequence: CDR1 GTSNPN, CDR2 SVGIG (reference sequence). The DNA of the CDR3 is TGTGCCTGGAGTGGGTCCTTCAATCAGCCCCAGCATTTT. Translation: CAWSGSFNQPQHF. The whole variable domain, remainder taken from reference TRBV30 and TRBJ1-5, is SQTIHQWPATLVQPVGSPLSLECTVEGTSNPNLYWYRQAAGRGLQLLFYSVGIGQISSEVPQNLSASRPQDRQFILSSKKLLLSDSGFYLCAWSGSFNQPQHFGDGTRLSIL.

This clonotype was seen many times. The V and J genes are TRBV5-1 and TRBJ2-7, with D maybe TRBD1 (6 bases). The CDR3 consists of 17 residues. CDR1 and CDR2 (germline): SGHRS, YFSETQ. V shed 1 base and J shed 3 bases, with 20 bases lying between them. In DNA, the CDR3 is TGCGCCAGCAGCTTGTCCCCCTCGGACAGAGAAAACTACGAGCAGTACTTC. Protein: CASSLSPSDRENYEQYF.

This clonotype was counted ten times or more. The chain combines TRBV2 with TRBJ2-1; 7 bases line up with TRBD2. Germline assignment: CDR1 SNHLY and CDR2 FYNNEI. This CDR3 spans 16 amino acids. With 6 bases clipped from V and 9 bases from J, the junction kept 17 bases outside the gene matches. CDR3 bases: TGTGCCAGCAGCCCCTCCGAGGCGGGAGCCTGGGGTGAGCAGTTCTTC. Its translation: CASSPSEAGAWGEQFF.

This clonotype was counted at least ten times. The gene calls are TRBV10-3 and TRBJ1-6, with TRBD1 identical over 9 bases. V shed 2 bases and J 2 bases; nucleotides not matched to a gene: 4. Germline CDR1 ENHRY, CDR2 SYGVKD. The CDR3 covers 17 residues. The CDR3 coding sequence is TGTGCCATCAGTGAGGACAGGGGGTACGCCTATAATTCACCCCTCCACTTT. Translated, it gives CAISEDRGYAYNSPLHF.

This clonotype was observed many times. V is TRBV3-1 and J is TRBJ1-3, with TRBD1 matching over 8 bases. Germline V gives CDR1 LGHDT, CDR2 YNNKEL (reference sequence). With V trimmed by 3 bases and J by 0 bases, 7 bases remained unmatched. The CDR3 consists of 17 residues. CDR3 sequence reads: CASSHTGQGISGNTIYF. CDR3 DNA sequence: TGTGCCAGCAGCCACACAGGACAGGGTATCTCTGGAAACACCATATATTTT.

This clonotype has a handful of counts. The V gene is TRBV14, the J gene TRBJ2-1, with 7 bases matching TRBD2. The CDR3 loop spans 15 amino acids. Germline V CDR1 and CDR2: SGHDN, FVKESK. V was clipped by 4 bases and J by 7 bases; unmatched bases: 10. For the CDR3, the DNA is TGTGCCAGCAGCCGCCCGGCGGGAGTAATGAATGAGCAGTTCTTC. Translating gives CASSRPAGVMNEQFF.

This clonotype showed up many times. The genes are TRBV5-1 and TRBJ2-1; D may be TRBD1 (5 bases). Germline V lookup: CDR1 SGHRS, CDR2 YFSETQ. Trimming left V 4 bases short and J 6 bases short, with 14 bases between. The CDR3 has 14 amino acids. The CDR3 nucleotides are TGCGCCAGCAGCCCAGGGCCCAGTGGCAATGAGCAGTTCTTC. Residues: CASSPGPSGNEQFF.

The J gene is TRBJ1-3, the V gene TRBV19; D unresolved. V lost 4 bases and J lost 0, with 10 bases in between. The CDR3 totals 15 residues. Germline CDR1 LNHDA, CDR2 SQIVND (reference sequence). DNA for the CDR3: TGTGCCAGTAGTAGGGGTCCTTCCTCTGGAAACACCATATATTTT. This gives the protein CASSRGPSSGNTIYF.

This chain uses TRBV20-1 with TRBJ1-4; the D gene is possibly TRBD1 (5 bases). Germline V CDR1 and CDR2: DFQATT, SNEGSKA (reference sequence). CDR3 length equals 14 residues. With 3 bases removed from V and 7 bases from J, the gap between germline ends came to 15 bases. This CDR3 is CSASRGERGEKLFF. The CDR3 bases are TGCAGTGCTAGTCGGGGGGAGAGAGGTGAAAAACTGTTTTTT.